A selection of T cell receptor beta chains follows, all from one sample in a study of blood T cell repertoires in COVID-19. Assay: immunoSEQ multiplex PCR; the TCRdb copy retains only in-frame clones and omits some. The sample shows almost 55,000 clones, roughly 91% of them seen only once. The sample taken for sequencing was peripheral blood. All receptors derive from a man over 45 with active COVID-19. Each CDR3 is given with its conserved first and last residue. The order of the fields is clone size, V gene, D gene, J gene, CDR3 DNA, CDR3 protein. The D gene is left open where the match is weak. Clone size is shown for a subset of rows, as once, few, many or a class of expanded clone.

>NA|TRBV28|NA|TRBJ2-7
TGTGCCAGCAGTCGTGCCAGGGTGCGGAACTACGAGCAGTACTTC
CASSRARVRNYEQYF
>NA|TRBV19|NA|TRBJ2-7
TGTGCCAGTAGGAACCAACGGTGGGGAGGCTACGAGCAGTACTTC
CASRNQRWGGYEQYF
>NA|TRBV28|NA|TRBJ2-3
TGTGCCAGCAGTTTTGGGGGCGCAGATACGCAGTATTTT
CASSFGGADTQYF
>NA|TRBV27|TRBD1|TRBJ1-1
TGTGCCAGCAGTATTGGACAGGGGGCTTTGGCTTTCTTT
CASSIGQGALAFF
>NA|TRBV14|NA|TRBJ2-7
TGTGCCAGCAGCGCCTTCGGGTACGAGCAGTACTTC
CASSAFGYEQYF
>NA|TRBV11-2|TRBD2|TRBJ2-1
TGTGCCAGCCGTAATCCGGGACTAGCGGTCTCCTACAATGAGCAGTTCTTC
CASRNPGLAVSYNEQFF
>once|TRBV19|NA|TRBJ1-2
TGTGCCAGTAGTGGGCAAAACTATGGCTACACCTTC
CASSGQNYGYTF
>NA|TRBV3-1/TRBV3-2|NA|TRBJ1-1
TGTGCCAGCAGCCCAGTTGGTCAGTACACTGAAGCTTTCTTT
CASSPVGQYTEAFF
>NA|TRBV15|TRBD1|TRBJ2-3
TGTGCCACCAGCAGACTCTCCGGGACAGGGCCCCTCACAGATACGCAGTATTTT
CATSRLSGTGPLTDTQYF
>NA|TRBV2|NA|TRBJ2-1
TGTGCCAGCAGTGACGTGAGGAATGAGCAGTTCTTC
CASSDVRNEQFF
>NA|TRBV5-1|NA|TRBJ1-6
TGCGCCAGCAGCTTGGAACAGGTGGATTCACCCCTCCACTTT
CASSLEQVDSPLHF
>NA|TRBV11-2|TRBD2|TRBJ2-1
TGTGCCAGCAGCTTTACTAGCGGCTCCTACAATGAGCAGTTCTTC
CASSFTSGSYNEQFF
>NA|TRBV7-2|TRBD2|TRBJ2-2
TGTGCCAGCAGTGGGAGGGTTTCGGCCGGGGAGCTGTTTTTT
CASSGRVSAGELFF
>NA|TRBV28|NA|TRBJ2-7
TGTGCCAGCAGTTCCCCAGGAGGGGGGGGCTCCTACGAGCAGTACTTC
CASSSPGGGGSYEQYF
>NA|TRBV7-2|NA|TRBJ1-1
TGTGCCAGCAGCTTAGAAACTATTCGTCCCGGCATGAACACTGAAGCTTTCTTT
CASSLETIRPGMNTEAFF
>NA|TRBV9|NA|TRBJ2-1
TGTGCCAGCAGCGTATCCGGGGGCTACAATGAGCAGTTCTTC
CASSVSGGYNEQFF
>NA|TRBV7-9|TRBD1|TRBJ2-7
TGTGCCAGCAGCTTAGCGGGACAGGGTTCCGAGCAGTACTTC
CASSLAGQGSEQYF
>NA|TRBV9|NA|TRBJ1-2
TGTGCCAGCAGCGTAGGAGGAGCGGGAGCTTTCTATGGCTACACCTTC
CASSVGGAGAFYGYTF
>NA|TRBV9|NA|TRBJ2-3
TGTGCCAGCAGCAGCACCAACCTCCTAGATACGCAGTATTTT
CASSSTNLLDTQYF
>NA|TRBV7-2|NA|TRBJ1-5
TGTGCCAGCAGTCACGGACCGGCGGGAGGGCAGCCCCAGCATTTT
CASSHGPAGGQPQHF
>NA|TRBV28|NA|TRBJ2-1
TGTGCCAGCAGTTTATCAGCGGCTCTAAACAATGAGCAGTTCTTC
CASSLSAALNNEQFF
>NA|TRBV28|NA|TRBJ1-4
TGTGCCAGCAGTTTGGGCGGGGGCAATAATGAAAAACTGTTTTTT
CASSLGGGNNEKLFF
>once|TRBV12-1|NA|TRBJ2-7
TGTGCCAGCAGCCCCTCACCGGGACAGGGAAGGCACGAGCAGTACTTC
CASSPSPGQGRHEQYF
>NA|TRBV27|TRBD1|TRBJ2-7
TGTGCCAGCAGTCAAGCACCGGGACAGGGCTACGAGCAGTACTTC
CASSQAPGQGYEQYF
>NA|TRBV5-1|TRBD1|TRBJ1-1
TGCGCCAGCGGACAGGGCGGGGGGGACACTGAAGCTTTCTTT
CASGQGGGDTEAFF
>NA|TRBV18|TRBD1|TRBJ2-3
TGTGCCAGCTCACCATCGGACAGGGGCACAGATACGCAGTATTTT
CASSPSDRGTDTQYF
>NA|TRBV6-2/TRBV6-3|NA|TRBJ1-5
TGTGCCAGCAGTTTACAGGTTGCGAGTCAGCCCCAGCATTTT
CASSLQVASQPQHF
>NA|TRBV2|NA|TRBJ1-5
TGTGCCAGCAGGACGGAGGGCAATCAGCCCCAGCATTTT
CASRTEGNQPQHF
>NA|TRBV28|NA|TRBJ1-1
TGTGCCAGCAGTCTTAGGTCGGGTTTTGGCACTGAAGCTTTCTTT
CASSLRSGFGTEAFF
>NA|TRBV6-1|NA|TRBJ2-2
TGTGCCAGCAGTGAAGGCACAGCAGGCACCGGGGAGCTGTTTTTT
CASSEGTAGTGELFF
>NA|TRBV27|TRBD1|TRBJ1-1
TGTGCCAGCAGCAAACTAACCAGGGGGCTGGGCACTGAAGCTTTCTTT
CASSKLTRGLGTEAFF
>NA|TRBV7-2|TRBD1|TRBJ1-4
TGTGCCAGCAGCTCGAGACAGGGTCTGCGGGAAAAACTGTTTTTT
CASSSRQGLREKLFF
>NA|TRBV5-4|NA|TRBJ2-3
TGTGCCAGCAGCTTGGAGCGCAGGGCTGCAGATACGCAGTATTTT
CASSLERRAADTQYF
>NA|TRBV28|NA|TRBJ2-3
TGTGCCAGCAGTCCCGGGACTCTGCGAGATACGCAGTATTTT
CASSPGTLRDTQYF
>NA|TRBV4-1|TRBD2|TRBJ2-2
TGCGCCAGCAGCAACTGGGAGCGGGGGGGCCTAAACACCGGGGAGCTGTTTTTT
CASSNWERGGLNTGELFF
>NA|TRBV5-6|NA|TRBJ2-7
TGTGCCAGCAGCGTTTCCGGGTTTCCGAGCTCCTACGAGCAGTACTTC
CASSVSGFPSSYEQYF
>NA|TRBV9|NA|TRBJ1-4
TGTGCCAGCAGAGACGACAGGAGTAATGAAAAACTGTTTTTT
CASRDDRSNEKLFF
>NA|TRBV7-2|NA|TRBJ2-7
TGTGCCAGCAGCTTAAGGGTAACGATGGGGGAGGTTTTCGAGCAGTACTTC
CASSLRVTMGEVFEQYF
>NA|TRBV11-2|NA|TRBJ2-2
TGTGCCAGCAGCGCAGCTGACAGGCGGGAGCTGTTTTTT
CASSAADRRELFF
>NA|TRBV4-3|NA|TRBJ1-2
TGCGCCAGCAGCCAAGAGATAGGGGCAAGAGGCTATGGCTACACCTTC
CASSQEIGARGYGYTF
>NA|TRBV9|TRBD1|TRBJ1-2
TGTGCCAGCAGCGGATACAGGGGAATGGTGTCCTACACCTTC
CASSGYRGMVSYTF
>NA|TRBV30|NA|TRBJ1-2
TGTGCCTGGGGGACCGGACAGTACTATGGCTACACCTTC
CAWGTGQYYGYTF
>NA|TRBV4-2|TRBD1|TRBJ1-4
TGTGCCAGCAGCCAGACCCCAGGGGGGTCTAATGAAAAACTGTTTTTT
CASSQTPGGSNEKLFF
>NA|TRBV13|TRBD1|TRBJ2-1
TGTGCCAGCAGCTTAGAACAGGGGGTAGCGTTCTTC
CASSLEQGVAFF
>few|TRBV4-1|NA|TRBJ1-5
TGCGCCAGCAGCCAAGATTTGAGGGGCAATCAGCCCCAGCATTTT
CASSQDLRGNQPQHF
>NA|TRBV28|NA|TRBJ2-3
TGTGCCACCCAAACGGCCGGACTTAGCACAGATACGCAGTATTTT
CATQTAGLSTDTQYF
>NA|TRBV4-1|TRBD2|TRBJ2-2
TGCGCCAGCAGCCAGCATACTAGCGGGGGTACCGGGGAGCTGTTTTTT
CASSQHTSGGTGELFF
>NA|TRBV6-5|TRBD2|TRBJ2-2
TGTGCCAGCAGTTACAGGCGGGAGGGTTCTGGCGGGGAGCTGTTTTTT
CASSYRREGSGGELFF
>NA|TRBV11-2|NA|TRBJ1-1
TGTGCCAGCAGCTCCGTACGGGGGAACACTGAAGCTTTCTTT
CASSSVRGNTEAFF
>NA|TRBV28|TRBD1|TRBJ1-1
TGTGCCAGCAGCAAAGCTGGGATGACAGGGCCCCAAGCTTTCTTT
CASSKAGMTGPQAFF
>NA|TRBV18|TRBD1|TRBJ1-1
TGTGCCAGCTCACCACCTAATTCGGCAGGGGGGAACACTGAAGCTTTCTTT
CASSPPNSAGGNTEAFF